This paragraph reports one T cell receptor (beta chain). The data stem from a study of cytomegalovirus exposure and HLA in healthy donors. PCR involved 60 Vbeta and 13 Jbeta primers. The method was immunoSEQ multiplex PCR; TCRdb's version includes in-frame clones alone and lacks a portion of them. The sample shows some 150,000 clones, approximately 80% of them seen only once. CDR1 is SQVTM, CDR2 ANQGSEA, per germline. The CDR3 sequence is 12 residues long. V shed 5 bases and J shed 3 bases, with 11 bases lying between them. This sequence joins TRBV29-1 and TRBJ2-7, with TRBD1 as a possible D gene (6 bases). Sequenced material: PBMCs. The source is a male donor in good health and CMV-seronegative. CDR3 coding DNA: TGCAGCGTTTTGGTAGGGGGCTACGAGCAGTACTTC. This encodes CSVLVGGYEQYF.